This T cell receptor (beta chain) is from a study of response to subunit inactivated influenza vaccine (dated by TCRdb to between 2018 and 2020). Notes on the research overall: Deep quantitative profiling of the T cell receptor repertoire was used in the study to follow responses to a trivalent subunit inactivated influenza vaccine. The full study reports these points: According to the authors, only a limited number of new T cells may be recruited by each seasonal influenza vaccination.

Libraries were made using RT-PCR. Sequenced using an Illumina HiSeq 2500. TCRdb ran its own pipeline on the public reads, namely fastp trimming at Q25 and MiXCR clone calling, and kept in-frame beta chains. Rows are unified per CDR3 protein, each entry keeping the most common DNA and genes. Within this sample are more than 450,000 distinct CDR3 sequences, with approximately 11% of them counted one time only. The leading ten clones occupy approximately 10% of the sample. This clonotype was observed many times. The specificity of this receptor is unknown. No clone much larger than this one lies a single base away; base qualities are absent. This same sample was also taken into another study, of T cells expressing NK-cell markers. The second study's paper adds: TCR beta cDNA libraries were prepared using 5'RACE template switching, which introduced a universal primer site and unique molecular identifiers. In sorted CD3+CD56+NKG2C+, CD3+CD56+NKG2C- and CD3+CD56-NKG2C+ T-cell subsets from 7 to 9 donors, TCR beta-chain repertoires were profiled. Among the eight sequenced donors, seven were HCMV-seropositive and one was HCMV-seronegative. In several experiments an anti-gammadeltaTCR antibody was added to restrict sorting to alphabetaTCR-expressing T cells. In about 6 donors, the dominant CD3+CD56+NKG2C+ clonotypes were found to rank among the top 10 CD8+ clonotypes and to make up 1.0-7.0% of CD8+ T cells. Those dominant clonotypes were again the most abundant among CD3+CD56-NKG2C+ cells in four donors, at roughly 25-60.1%. Whether the expanded NKG2C-expressing T cell clones were specific for HCMV antigens remained unclear. All eight donors whose samples were sequenced were randomly selected healthy volunteers, three of them men and five women. HCMV-specific IgG was detected in serum with a commercial ELISA kit to determine HCMV serostatus. Ficoll density gradient centrifugation was used to isolate peripheral blood mononuclear cells from blood. For a handful of donors, bulk peripheral blood T-cell repertoires were also sequenced from unsorted PBMC. cDNA synthesis was primed from the TCR beta constant segment and was followed by two successive PCR amplification steps. Illumina HiSeq 2000/2500, MiSeq or NextSeq was used to sequence libraries as 2 x 150 bp reads. MIGEC was used to demultiplex reads and group the reads by UMI, and MiTCR was used to assemble and quantify clonotypes. To exclude erroneous sequences, any TCR cDNA sequence not supported by at least two reads was discarded. The tcR package was used for downstream repertoire analysis, and clonotypes were matched between fractions using CDR3 nucleotide sequence together with V segment. VDJmatch was used to annotate antigen specificity against VDJdb, with one amino acid substitution allowed in CDR3.

The receptor's source is a man between 45 and 60 years old who received an inactivated influenza vaccine. Donor details come from another sample of the same person, matched by shared clones. This material consisted of PBMCs from blood, taken on the day of vaccination.

The DNA sequence is given as TGCAGTGCGAAAATTCCGGGGCTCAATGAGCAGTTCTTC. The encoded protein is CSAKIPGLNEQFF. The sequence is built from TRBV20-1 and TRBJ2-1; the D gene is perhaps TRBD1 or TRBD2, each of them matching over 5 bases. V is clipped by 6 bases and J by 6 bases, and the sequence between their germline boundaries is 15 bases long. Via the germline V gene (reference sequence), CDR1 is DFQATT and CDR2 SNEGSKA. Inclusive of the bounding cysteine and phenylalanine, the CDR3 is 13 residues long. Only the CDR3 DNA stays, 39 bases, in frame from base 1.